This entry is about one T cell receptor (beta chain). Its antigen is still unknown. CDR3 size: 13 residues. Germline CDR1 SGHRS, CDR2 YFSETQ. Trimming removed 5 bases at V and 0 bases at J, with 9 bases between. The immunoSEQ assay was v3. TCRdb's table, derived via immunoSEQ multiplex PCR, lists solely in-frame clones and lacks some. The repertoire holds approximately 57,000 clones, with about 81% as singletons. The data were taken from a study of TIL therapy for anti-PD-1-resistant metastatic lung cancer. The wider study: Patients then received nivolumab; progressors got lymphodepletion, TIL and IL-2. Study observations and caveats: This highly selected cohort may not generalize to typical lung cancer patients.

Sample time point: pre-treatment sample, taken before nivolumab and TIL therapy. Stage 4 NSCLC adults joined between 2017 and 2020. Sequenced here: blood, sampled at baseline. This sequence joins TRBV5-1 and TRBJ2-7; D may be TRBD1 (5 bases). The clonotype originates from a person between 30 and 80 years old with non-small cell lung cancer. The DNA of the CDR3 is TGCGCCAGCAGTCCCCAGGGCTCCTACGAGCAGTACTTC. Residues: CASSPQGSYEQYF.